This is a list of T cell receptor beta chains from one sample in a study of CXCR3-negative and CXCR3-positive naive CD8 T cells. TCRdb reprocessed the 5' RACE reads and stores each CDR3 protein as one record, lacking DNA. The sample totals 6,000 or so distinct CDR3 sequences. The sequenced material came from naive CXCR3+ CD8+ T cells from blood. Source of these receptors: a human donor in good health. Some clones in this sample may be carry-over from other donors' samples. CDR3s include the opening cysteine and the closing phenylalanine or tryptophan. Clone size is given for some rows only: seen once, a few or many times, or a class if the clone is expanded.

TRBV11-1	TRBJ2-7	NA	CASSPPETGGIYEQYF
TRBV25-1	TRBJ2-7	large	CASSASLGQGVIYEQYF
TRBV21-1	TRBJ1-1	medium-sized	CASTVGTGTDTEAFF
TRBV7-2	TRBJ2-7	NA	CASSFASASGRYEQYF
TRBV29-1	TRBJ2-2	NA	CSVVSGQAFPGELFF
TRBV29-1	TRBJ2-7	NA	CSVDRGVCEQYF
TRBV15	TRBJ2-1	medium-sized	CATSRDLVSRQFF
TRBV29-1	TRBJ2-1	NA	CSGGPSGGYGNEQFF
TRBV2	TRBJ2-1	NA	CASSRLSSYNEQFF
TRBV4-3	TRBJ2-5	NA	CASSQEGLTSGGLDTQYF
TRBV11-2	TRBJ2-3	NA	CASSLTGQGAVTDTQYF
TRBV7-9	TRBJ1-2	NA	CASSGITGQSYGYTF
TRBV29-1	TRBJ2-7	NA	CSVEGQGEGYEQYF
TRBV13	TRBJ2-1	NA	CASSSTSGGYNEQFF
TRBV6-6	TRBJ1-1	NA	CASTSMLTREAFF
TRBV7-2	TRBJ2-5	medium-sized	CASWGGGRPETQYF
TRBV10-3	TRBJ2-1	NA	CAISGRQGANDEQFF
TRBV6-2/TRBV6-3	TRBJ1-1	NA	CASSYSPGRDMNTEAFF
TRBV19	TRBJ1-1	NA	CASTPDSMNTEAFF
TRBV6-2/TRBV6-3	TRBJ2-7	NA	CASSYVADEQYF
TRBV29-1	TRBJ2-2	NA	CSVGLQTRASGELFF
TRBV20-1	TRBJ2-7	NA	CSARDRLAADYEQYF
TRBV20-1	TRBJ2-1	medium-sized	CSARPGETSGLYNEQFF
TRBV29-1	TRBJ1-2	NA	CSVEDEAGSYGYTF
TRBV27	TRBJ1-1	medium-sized	CASSLGQNTEAFF
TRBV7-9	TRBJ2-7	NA	CASRPPGQIYVQYF
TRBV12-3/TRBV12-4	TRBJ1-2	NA	CASSEGQGKLGYTF
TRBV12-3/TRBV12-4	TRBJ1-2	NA	CASSFWRDRESGYTF
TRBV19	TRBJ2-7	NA	CASSMSMTYEQYF
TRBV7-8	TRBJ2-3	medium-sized	CASSQSTGADTQYF
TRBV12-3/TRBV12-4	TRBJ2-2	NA	CASSLVGLDTVELFF
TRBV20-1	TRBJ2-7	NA	CSARDISSFSYEQYF
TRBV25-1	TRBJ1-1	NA	CASRPGDSEAFF
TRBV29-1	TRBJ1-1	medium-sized	CSVPAPLVNTEAFF
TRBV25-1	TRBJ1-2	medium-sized	CASRTGGNGYTF
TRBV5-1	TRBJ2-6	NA	CASSLGLAGDSGANVLTF
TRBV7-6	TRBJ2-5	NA	CSSQGQKETQYF